The 21 T cell receptor beta chains listed next were all sequenced from one sample in a study of control samples from healthy donors and cancer patients. Measured with immunoSEQ multiplex PCR; TCRdb has only the in-frame clones, and not every one. The table records roughly 400,000 clones, roughly 90% of them present only once. Sequencing was performed on PBMCs. Receptors were obtained from a man in his forties or fifties with head and neck cancer.

This clone was observed once. The chain combines TRBV7-3 with TRBJ2-1; D gene ambiguous. Trimming removed 3 bases from V and 6 bases from J, with 18 bases in between. CDR1 SGHTA and CDR2 FQGTGA come from the germline V gene. The CDR3 runs to 16 residues. The CDR3 loop is CASSLLGSGAGNEQFF. CDR3 coding DNA: TGTGCCAGCAGCTTGTTGGGGTCCGGTGCCGGCAATGAGCAGTTCTTC.

This rearrangement joins TRBV28 to TRBJ2-5, with 8 bases lining up with TRBD2. V trimming: 5 bases; J trimming: 5 bases; junction bases outside the gene matches: 7. Germline V gives CDR1 MDHEN, CDR2 SYDVKM. The length of the CDR3 is 14 residues. In DNA form, the CDR3 reads TGTGCCAGCAGTGATACAGCGGGAGCGGAGACCCAGTACTTC. This encodes CASSDTAGAETQYF.

This clone was counted between two and nine times. The CDR3 sequence: CASKVEPPNTEAFF. Here the CDR3 DNA reads TGTGCCAGCAAAGTAGAACCGCCGAACACTGAAGCTTTCTTT. V is TRBV2 and J is TRBJ1-1; D is undetermined. The ends were cut back, 7 bases at V and 1 base at J, with 13 bases in the middle. Germline loops: CDR1 SNHLY, CDR2 FYNNEI. The CDR3 totals 14 residues.

This rearrangement joins TRBV11-2 to TRBJ1-1; 8 positions match TRBD1. The V gene's germline CDR1 is SGHAT and CDR2 FQNNGV. There are 13 residues in the CDR3. V lost 5 bases to trimming and J lost 5 bases; unmatched junction nucleotides: 4. The CDR3 DNA reads TGTGCCAGCAGCCCCCGGACAGGGACTGAAGCTTTCTTT. It is translated as CASSPRTGTEAFF.

The V and J genes are TRBV5-8 and TRBJ2-6, with D unclear. The CDR3 is 18 residues long. The germline gives CDR1 SGHTS, CDR2 YDEGEE. V was cut by 8 bases and J by 0 bases, with 21 bases left in between. CDR3 nucleotide sequence: TGTGCCAGAGAGGCGGAGCCGACCTTCGGCTCTGGGGCCAACGTCCTGACTTTC. Its protein is CAREAEPTFGSGANVLTF.

V is TRBV29-1 and J is TRBJ1-2; D gene ambiguous. This CDR3 is built from 12 residues. V was shortened by 6 bases and J by 8 bases, with 16 bases between the two germline ends. The V gene's germline CDR1 is SQVTM and CDR2 ANQGSEA. The CDR3 region is CSVIGLIAGYTF. Here the CDR3 DNA reads TGCAGCGTGATAGGTCTTATAGCAGGCTACACCTTC.

This clone was counted a single time. The J gene is TRBJ1-6, the V gene TRBV12-3 or TRBV12-4; D possibly corresponds to TRBD1 (5 bases). This CDR3 has 13 amino acids. V was trimmed by 11 bases and J by 5 bases, leaving 13 bases between them. CDR3 sequence reads: CACRDRNNSPLHF. CDR3 DNA sequence: TGTGCCTGCCGGGACCGCAATAATTCACCCCTCCACTTT.

V is TRBV6-6 and J is TRBJ2-7; 7 nucleotides match TRBD1. The V and J ends lost 0 bases and 9 bases, in that order; junction bases with no gene match: 14. This CDR3 has 16 amino acids. The germline gives CDR1 MNHNY, CDR2 SVGAGI (reference sequence). The CDR3 region is CASSYSRDSSGVGQYF. As DNA, the CDR3 is TGTGCCAGCAGTTACTCCCGGGACAGCTCCGGGGTTGGGCAGTACTTC.

The chain joins TRBV6-5 to TRBJ1-5; 9 nucleotides line up with TRBD1. V dropped 5 bases and J dropped 1; count of bases not matched to a gene: 3. Germline-derived CDR1 and CDR2 are MNHEY and SVGAGI. The CDR3 is 15 residues long. CDR3 amino acids: CASSKDRGSNQPQHF. The DNA for the CDR3 is TGTGCCAGCAGTAAGGACAGGGGAAGCAATCAGCCCCAGCATTTT.

The chain couples TRBV2 to TRBJ1-1; 7 bases map to TRBD1. The V and J ends lost 6 bases and 0 bases, in that order; junction bases with no gene match: 1. The CDR3 runs 13 residues. Germline CDR1 is SNHLY and CDR2 is FYNNEI. CDR3 coding DNA: TGTGCCAGCAGGACAGGGATGAACACTGAAGCTTTCTTT. Protein sequence: CASRTGMNTEAFF.

This clone came up once. CDR3 DNA: TGTGCCAGCAGTCCTGAACCGCAAGCGGGGGGCCGCACAGATACGCAGTATTTT. This translates into CASSPEPQAGGRTDTQYF. The V and J genes are TRBV27 and TRBJ2-3; 9 bases align to TRBD2. Germline V CDR1 and CDR2: MNHEY, SMNVEV (reference sequence). V was clipped by 5 bases and J by 1 base; unmatched bases: 13. This CDR3 spans 18 amino acids.

The CDR3 sequence is CASSVEGQVEEQYF. CDR3 nucleotides: TGTGCCAGCAGCGTAGAGGGACAGGTTGAAGAGCAGTACTTC. The chain uses TRBV9 and TRBJ2-7; TRBD1 aligns across 8 bases. Germline V lookup: CDR1 SGDLS, CDR2 YYNGEE. V was pared by 0 bases and J by 7 bases, with 6 bases of the junction left unmatched. CDR3 length: 14 residues. The full variable domain, in which reference TRBV9 and TRBJ2-7 provide the parts outside the CDR3, is DSGVTQTPKHLITATGQRVTLRCSPRSGDLSVYWYQQSLDQGLQFLIQYYNGEERAKGNILERFSAQQFPDLHSELNLSSLELGDSALYFCASSVEGQVEEQYFGPGTRLTVT.

The chain links TRBV3-1 (or the pseudogene TRBV3-2) to TRBJ2-1, with D perhaps TRBD1 (5 bases). Germline values: CDR1 LGHDT, CDR2 YNNKEL (reference sequence). The CDR3 spans 15 residues. Trimming pared 3 bases from V and 0 bases from J, leaving 9 bases between. CDR3 coding DNA: TGTGCCAGCAGCCAGGGGCAGAGCTCCTACAATGAGCAGTTCTTC. Amino acids: CASSQGQSSYNEQFF.

This clone has just one count. The J gene is TRBJ1-2, the V gene TRBV6-5; D is undetermined. The CDR3 runs 13 residues. V was trimmed by 0 bases and J by 4 bases, leaving 6 bases between them. From germline, CDR1 is MNHEY and CDR2 SVGAGI. The CDR3 spells CASSYSFGYGYTF. The CDR3 coding sequence is TGTGCCAGCAGTTACTCGTTCGGCTATGGCTACACCTTC.

This clone was counted a single time. The rearrangement joins TRBV2 to TRBJ1-5; D call uncertain. The CDR3 sequence is 15 residues long. Per the germline V gene, CDR1 is SNHLY and CDR2 is FYNNEI. Trimming took 7 bases from V and 4 from J, leaving 17 bases between them. DNA for the CDR3: TGTGCCAGCACTCCGACTTTGGTACGGAATCAGCCCCAGCATTTT. It translates to CASTPTLVRNQPQHF. Filled out from reference TRBV2 and TRBJ1-5, the complete variable domain reads EPEVTQTPSHQVTQMGQEVILRCVPISNHLYFYWYRQILGQKVEFLVSFYNNEISEKSEIFDDQFSVERPDGSNFTLKIRSTKLEDSAMYFCASTPTLVRNQPQHFGDGTRLSIL.

DNA for the CDR3: TGTGCCAGCAGTTCCCCAGGCGAGGGTGAAAAACTGTTTTTT. Translated: CASSSPGEGEKLFF. The rearrangement uses TRBV27 and TRBJ1-4; D is unclear. The CDR3 consists of 14 residues. Trimming pared 4 bases from V and 7 bases from J, leaving 13 bases between. Germline CDR1 MNHEY, CDR2 SMNVEV (reference sequence).

The chain uses TRBV11-2 and TRBJ2-5; D call uncertain. Trimming cost V 3 bases and J 5 bases, with 10 bases left between them. This CDR3 is built from 13 residues. The germline V gene has CDR1 SGHAT and CDR2 FQNNGV. CDR3 nucleotides: TGTGCCAGCAGCTTTGAAACTGGGGAGACCCAGTACTTC. Protein product: CASSFETGETQYF.

This chain joins TRBV9 and TRBJ2-7; 9 positions match TRBD1. After removal of 4 bases from V and 1 base from J, the junction contained 3 bases not matched to a gene. Per the germline V gene, CDR1 is SGDLS and CDR2 is YYNGEE. This CDR3 contains 14 residues. The CDR3 spells CASSSGTGSYEQYF. In DNA form, the CDR3 reads TGTGCCAGCAGCTCCGGGACAGGGTCCTACGAGCAGTACTTC.

J is TRBJ2-6 and V is TRBV9; D possibly corresponds to TRBD2 (7 bases). There are 16 residues in the CDR3. Trimming removed 4 bases from V and 4 bases from J, with 15 bases in between. Germline V gives CDR1 SGDLS, CDR2 YYNGEE. The CDR3 sequence: CASSKGGGAGANVLTF. The CDR3 region has the DNA TGTGCCAGCAGCAAAGGGGGAGGGGCCGGGGCCAACGTCCTGACTTTC. The complete variable domain, with remaining parts taken from reference TRBV9 and TRBJ2-6, reads DSGVTQTPKHLITATGQRVTLRCSPRSGDLSVYWYQQSLDQGLQFLIQYYNGEERAKGNILERFSAQQFPDLHSELNLSSLELGDSALYFCASSKGGGAGANVLTFGAGSRLTVL.

The chain uses TRBV5-1 and TRBJ1-6; TRBD1 matches at 8 bases. This CDR3 comprises 15 residues. Germline V gene sequence: CDR1 SGHRS, CDR2 YFSETQ. V lost 4 bases, J lost 8 bases, and 8 bases stayed unmatched. The DNA of the CDR3 is TGCGCCAGCAGCATCCAGGGGGCTCGGGATTCACCCCTCCACTTT. This translates into CASSIQGARDSPLHF. The whole variable domain, remainder taken from reference TRBV5-1 and TRBJ1-6, is KAGVTQTPRYLIKTRGQQVTLSCSPISGHRSVSWYQQTPGQGLQFLFEYFSETQRNKGNFPGRFSGRQFSNSRSEMNVSTLELGDSALYLCASSIQGARDSPLHFGNGTRLTVT.

The chain couples TRBV4-1 to TRBJ1-1; D remains ambiguous. The germline V and J ends were trimmed by 0 bases and 4 bases, with 9 bases remaining between them. This CDR3 has 14 residues. Germline V gene data show CDR1 as MGHRA and CDR2 as YSYEKL. CDR3 loop: CASSQDSRPTEAFF. CDR3 nucleotides: TGCGCCAGCAGCCAAGATTCCCGGCCCACTGAAGCTTTCTTT.